This paragraph reports one TCR beta chain. Use of 60 Vbeta and 13 Jbeta primers characterized the PCR. Original processing notes: Later reanalysis found 60 million to 90 million unique TCR beta chains, approximately 11 million of them shared. Using immunoSEQ multiplex PCR, the repertoire was profiled, and TCRdb retains in-frame clones only, with some absent. V and J calls and clone size follow that table, whereas D and trimming were derived from the DNA. The table lists tens of thousands of clones, with 17% in the top ten. This entry comes from a study of cytomegalovirus exposure and HLA in healthy donors. This CDR3 is built from 14 residues. Trimming cost V 7 bases and J 0 bases, with 12 bases left between them. CDR1 is SQVTM, CDR2 ANQGSEA, per germline. Those who donated were healthy bone marrow donors.

This receptor was taken from a male donor in good health and CMV-seropositive. The source material was PBMCs. The chain couples TRBV29-1 to TRBJ1-4; D is ambiguous. The CDR3 DNA is TGCAGCGCCGGACCGGGATCAACTAATGAAAAACTGTTTTTT. This translates into CSAGPGSTNEKLFF.